These T cell receptor beta chains were read from a single sample in a study of blood T cell repertoires in COVID-19. Assay used: immunoSEQ multiplex PCR; TCRdb lists only in-frame clones, some missing. The table shows 40,000 to 65,000 clones, with over 70% occurring only once. The sample consisted of peripheral blood. These receptors came from a human donor with active or convalescent COVID-19. The donor label of this sample is uncertain. Both conserved end residues are part of each CDR3. D genes are given only for firm matches. Clone size is given for some rows only: seen once, a few or many times, or a class if the clone is expanded.

size	V	D	J	DNA	CDR3
NA	TRBV15	NA	TRBJ1-5	TGTGCCACCCACACACGAGAAAGCGGTCAGCCCCAGCATTTT	CATHTRESGQPQHF
NA	TRBV13	TRBD1	TRBJ2-4	TGTGCCAGCAGCTTCCTCTCACAGGGGGCTAACAAAAACATTCAGTACTTC	CASSFLSQGANKNIQYF
NA	TRBV5-1	NA	TRBJ1-1	TGCGCCAGCAGCTTGATCGGACATTTCTCTCTCTCAGGGAACACTGAAGCTTTCTTT	CASSLIGHFSLSGNTEAFF
NA	TRBV7-2	NA	TRBJ2-3	TGTGCCAGCAGCTCCTCCACAGATACGCAGTATTTT	CASSSSTDTQYF
medium-sized	TRBV5-5	TRBD1	TRBJ2-7	TGTGCCAGCAGCATCGACAGGGGCCACTCCTACGAGCAGTACTTC	CASSIDRGHSYEQYF
NA	TRBV3-1/TRBV3-2	TRBD2	TRBJ2-3	TGTGCCAGCAGCCATAGCGGGACTCGCACAGATACGCAGTATTTT	CASSHSGTRTDTQYF
NA	TRBV9	TRBD2	TRBJ2-3	TGTGCCAGCAGCGACCTAGCGGGAGCAGGGACAGATACGCAGTATTTT	CASSDLAGAGTDTQYF
NA	TRBV27	NA	TRBJ2-7	TGTGCCAGCACTACGGGGGGACACGAGCAATACTTC	CASTTGGHEQYF
few	TRBV7-9	TRBD1	TRBJ2-7	TGTGCCAGCAGCTTGTCGACAGGGGTGGATGGGTACTTC	CASSLSTGVDGYF
few	TRBV11-1	TRBD1	TRBJ1-1	TGTGCCAGCAGTCCGTCCCGGGACATTCCCAGGGGGGCTTTCTTT	CASSPSRDIPRGAFF
NA	TRBV11-2	TRBD2	TRBJ2-3	TGTGCCAGCCTAGGGCGGGGACTAGCGGGCTCCTTAGGTACGCAGTATTTT	CASLGRGLAGSLGTQYF
many	TRBV5-1	TRBD1	TRBJ2-2	TGCGCCAGCAGCTGGGACAGGAACACCGGGGAGCTGTTTTTT	CASSWDRNTGELFF
NA	TRBV19	TRBD1	TRBJ1-5	TGTGCCAGTAGCGGGACAGGGAGGCAGCCCCAGCATTTT	CASSGTGRQPQHF
many	TRBV6-5	NA	TRBJ2-7	TGTGCCAGTTGCGGGGAGGACCCGCTGTACGAGCAGTACTTC	CASCGEDPLYEQYF
NA	TRBV6-5	NA	TRBJ2-1	TGTGCCAGCAGGGGGGGACTGATGGATGAGCAGTTCTTC	CASRGGLMDEQFF
NA	TRBV6-2/TRBV6-3	NA	TRBJ2-3	TGTGCCAGCAGTTACGGTATTAGCGGATTTAACACAGATACGCAGTATTTT	CASSYGISGFNTDTQYF
NA	TRBV3-1/TRBV3-2	NA	TRBJ2-7	TGTGCCAGCACCCCAAGGGGGGGGGCGAAGGAGCAGTACTTC	CASTPRGGAKEQYF
few	TRBV27	NA	TRBJ1-3	TGTGCCAGCTGGGGAGGGTCAGGAAACACCATATATTTT	CASWGGSGNTIYF
once	TRBV12-3/TRBV12-4	TRBD1	TRBJ2-5	TGTGCCAGCAGTACGACAGGGCCAGAGACCCAGTACTTC	CASSTTGPETQYF
NA	TRBV7-2	TRBD2	TRBJ2-4	TGTGCCAGCAGCTTAGAGCGCGGGGGGAACATTCAGTACTTC	CASSLERGGNIQYF
NA	TRBV7-3	TRBD2	TRBJ2-2	TGTGCCAGCAGCTTAACCCGCCCTCTAGCGGGAGTAACCGGGGAGCTGTTTTTT	CASSLTRPLAGVTGELFF
NA	TRBV19	NA	TRBJ1-5	TGTGCCAGTAGCCGCGGGGTGGATGCCGTGGGCCCCCAGCATTTT	CASSRGVDAVGPQHF
NA	TRBV27	NA	TRBJ2-7	TGTGCCAGCAGCCCCGTGCCTACGGAGCAGTACTTC	CASSPVPTEQYF
NA	TRBV24-1	TRBD1	TRBJ1-5	TGTGCCACCAGTGACGTTGGGACAGGGGGGGATCAGCCCCAGCATTTT	CATSDVGTGGDQPQHF
NA	TRBV5-1	TRBD2	TRBJ2-2	TGCGCCAGCAGCCAAGGACTAGCGGGAGTCACCGGGGAGCTGTTTTTT	CASSQGLAGVTGELFF
NA	TRBV15	NA	TRBJ1-5	TGTGCCACCAGCGGAAGGACGGACTTTAATCAGCCCCAGCATTTT	CATSGRTDFNQPQHF
NA	TRBV7-9	TRBD1	TRBJ1-5	TGTGCCAGCAGCTTAGTCACAGGGGGTAGCAATCAGCCCCAGCATTTT	CASSLVTGGSNQPQHF
NA	TRBV30	TRBD1	TRBJ1-1	TGTGCCTGGGCGGGACAGGGGAACACTGAAGCTTTCTTT	CAWAGQGNTEAFF
NA	TRBV7-8	NA	TRBJ1-1	TGTGCCAGCAGCTTAGGAGGGGGCACTGAAGCTTTCTTT	CASSLGGGTEAFF
NA	TRBV6-5	NA	TRBJ1-1	TGTGCCAGCACTTTGACAGAGAACACTGAAGCTTTCTTT	CASTLTENTEAFF
NA	TRBV21-1	NA	TRBJ1-2	TGTGCCAGCTGGGGACAGGGGGACTATGGCTACACCTTC	CASWGQGDYGYTF
NA	TRBV5-6	TRBD2	TRBJ2-7	TGTGCCCGCCTCGGCGGGAGGGTTTCCTACGAGCAGTACTTC	CARLGGRVSYEQYF
NA	TRBV7-3	TRBD2	TRBJ2-2	TGTGCCAGCAGCACTAGCGGGAGAGGCACCGGGGAGCTGTTTTTT	CASSTSGRGTGELFF
NA	TRBV11-1	NA	TRBJ1-1	TGTGCCAGCTGGGGTACAGGGCAGATAAGCACTGAAGCTTTCTTT	CASWGTGQISTEAFF
NA	TRBV5-6	TRBD1	TRBJ2-5	TGTGCCAGCAGGAAGGGGGCGAGCGAGACCCAGTACTTC	CASRKGASETQYF
NA	TRBV19	TRBD1	TRBJ2-3	TGTGCCAGTAGTATAGCCGGACAGGGGTTAGGAACAGATACGCAGTATTTT	CASSIAGQGLGTDTQYF
NA	TRBV24-1	NA	TRBJ1-5	TGTGCCACCAGTGGCCCCACGGGGAGCAATCAGCCCCAGCATTTT	CATSGPTGSNQPQHF
once	TRBV19	NA	TRBJ1-1	TGTGCCAGTAGTATAGAACAACCTAACACTGAAGCTTTCTTT	CASSIEQPNTEAFF
NA	TRBV14	NA	TRBJ1-1	TGTGCCAGCAGCCCCCTCCAAGCCAGGACTGAAGCTTTCTTT	CASSPLQARTEAFF
few	TRBV12-5	NA	TRBJ2-3	TGTGCTAGTGGCTTTGACGGAGATTTGAATACGCAGTATTTT	CASGFDGDLNTQYF
once	TRBV27	NA	TRBJ1-1	TGTGCCAGCAGTACCCAGGGCGTGAACACTGAAGCTTTCTTT	CASSTQGVNTEAFF
once	TRBV5-8	TRBD2	TRBJ2-3	TGTGCCAGCAGGCCCGGGACTAGCGCACCAGATACGCAGTATTTT	CASRPGTSAPDTQYF
NA	TRBV7-3	NA	TRBJ2-7	TGTGCCAGCAGCTGGGCCAGGGGCTCCGAGCAGTACTTC	CASSWARGSEQYF
NA	TRBV29-1	TRBD2	TRBJ2-2	TGCAGCGCCAGAAATAGCGGGGGCACCGGGGAGCTGTTTTTT	CSARNSGGTGELFF
NA	TRBV11-1	TRBD2	TRBJ2-3	TGTGCCAGCGGGAGCGGGGCTACAGATACGCAGTATTTT	CASGSGATDTQYF
few	TRBV6-5	NA	TRBJ1-6	TGTGCCAGCAGTTACACCGGGGATAATTCACCCCTCCACTTT	CASSYTGDNSPLHF